The 28 T cell receptor beta chains in this list originate from one sample, sequenced in a study of blood T cells in healthy people across ages. Sample-barcoded 5' priming and a J-beta primer mix drove a second PCR of roughly 7 to 11 cycles. TCRdb redid the calling of the 5' RACE reads with MiXCR, one entry per CDR3 protein. The sample contains 1.5 million or so distinct CDR3 sequences, 40% to 50% of which appear only once. Specimen: blood. Source of these receptors: a woman aged 18-29 years in good health.

With respect to this clonotype: One end of the junction is discordant with germline, which a read error may explain. The rearrangement uses TRBV6-2 or TRBV6-3 and TRBJ2-1, with D possibly being TRBD1 (5 bases). Germline assignment: CDR1 MNHEY and CDR2 SVGEGT. CDR3 length: 12 amino acids. The DNA of the CDR3 is TGTGCCAGCAGTTCCAGGGTCTCTGAGCGGTTCTTC. Translated: CASSSRVSERFF.

The chain combines TRBV5-6 with TRBJ2-3; the D gene is possibly TRBD2 (6 bases). CDR1 is SGHDT and CDR2 is YYEEEE in the germline V gene. V was clipped by 4 bases and J by 1 base, with 16 bases between them. CDR3 length: 16 residues. The chain's CDR3 is CASSGEGWGGTDTQYF. As DNA, the CDR3 is TGTGCCAGCAGCGGGGAAGGTTGGGGGGGCACAGATACGCAGTATTTT.

CDR3 amino acids: CASSQGLAGGAYEQYF. The CDR3 DNA reads TGTGCCAGCAGCCAAGGGCTAGCGGGGGGCGCATACGAGCAGTACTTC. This chain uses TRBV3-1 with TRBJ2-7; 11 nucleotides match TRBD2. The V gene end was trimmed by 1 base and the J gene end by 4 bases; junction bases not matched to a gene: 6. This CDR3 contains 16 residues. CDR1 is LGHDT, CDR2 YNNKEL, per germline (reference sequence).

The chain is built from TRBV3-1 and TRBJ2-5; 8 bases match TRBD1. This CDR3 is built from 11 residues. J gave up 11 bases and V 2 bases, and 1 base lay outside the gene matches. CDR1 and CDR2 from the germline V gene are LGHDT and YNNKEL (reference sequence). The CDR3 DNA reads TGTGCCAGCAGCCAAAACAGGGGGCAGTACTTC. Protein product: CASSQNRGQYF.

This clonotype was picked up a small number of times. V usage is TRBV28 and J usage is TRBJ1-2; D is undetermined. The V and J ends lost 3 bases and 4 bases respectively, with 21 bases between them. Germline lookup yields CDR1 MDHEN and CDR2 SYDVKM. This CDR3 comprises 17 residues. The CDR3 loop reads CASSLGWQSGSGYGYTF. The CDR3 DNA is TGTGCCAGCAGTTTGGGGTGGCAGAGCGGGAGTGGCTATGGCTACACCTTC.

This clonotype was observed a few times. The rearrangement uses TRBV12-5 and TRBJ1-1; D is undetermined. The CDR3 is 11 residues long. CDR1 and CDR2 from the germline V gene are LGHNT and FRNRAP. V was shortened by 7 bases and J by 7 bases, with 10 bases between the two germline ends. The DNA of the CDR3 is TGTGCTAGTGCCCTGAACTATGAAGCTTTCTTT. Its protein product is CASALNYEAFF.

The chain uses TRBV4-1 and TRBJ1-4; no clear D gene. The length of the CDR3 is 14 residues. Between the trimmed V and J ends, which lost 1 base and 2 bases, there was a span of 5 bases. The germline gives CDR1 MGHRA, CDR2 YSYEKL. Here the CDR3 reads CASSQGQTNEKLFF. The CDR3 DNA follows: TGCGCCAGCAGCCAAGGGCAGACTAATGAAAAACTGTTTTTT.

For the CDR3, the DNA is TGCGCCAGCAGCCAGGAGAAGGCCGGGACGGTCTCCTACGAGCAGTACTTC. This encodes CASSQEKAGTVSYEQYF. This chain connects TRBV4-1 to TRBJ2-7; D may correspond to TRBD1 or TRBD2 (5 bases each). The CDR3 is 17 residues long. Germline CDR1 MGHRA, CDR2 YSYEKL. V gave up 3 bases and J gave up 0 bases, with 18 bases separating them.

This clonotype was counted a few times. The chain employs TRBV7-8 and TRBJ2-1, with 10 bases fitting TRBD2. CDR1 and CDR2 (germline): SGHVS, FQNEAQ. This CDR3 is built from 18 residues. J gave up 8 bases and V 7 bases, and 20 bases lay outside the gene matches. The CDR3 coding sequence is TGTGCCAGCACCCCGTTGGGAGCTAGCGGGAGCGCCACAGATGAGCAGTTCTTC. It codes for CASTPLGASGSATDEQFF.

The rearrangement uses TRBV7-9 and TRBJ2-5; possible D gene TRBD1, 5 bases. The J call is in doubt because the DNA end fits TRBJ2-7 better. CDR1 SEHNR and CDR2 FQNEAQ come from the germline V gene (reference sequence). This CDR3 has 15 residues. CDR3 in DNA: TGTGCCAGCAATGGACGAAAGGCCAGGGTGGCCGAGCAGTACTTC. It codes for CASNGRKARVAEQYF.

The chain carries TRBV20-1 and TRBJ2-3; D remains unclear. This CDR3 has 11 amino acids. Trimming shortened V by 4 bases and J by 5 bases, and 7 bases separated the two germline ends. CDR1 is DFQATT, CDR2 SNEGSKA, per germline (reference sequence). For the CDR3, the DNA is TGCAGTGCTATTGAGGTAGATACGCAGTATTTT. It is translated as CSAIEVDTQYF.

The CDR3 DNA follows: TGTGCCAGCAGCTTGGTGGCAGGGGTTGCCGGGGAGCTGTTTTTT. This translates into CASSLVAGVAGELFF. J is TRBJ2-2 and V is TRBV5-6; D is perhaps TRBD1 (6 bases). V dropped 0 bases and J dropped 6 bases, with 12 bases sitting between them. CDR1 and CDR2 (germline): SGHDT, YYEEEE. The CDR3 covers 15 residues. Drawing the rest from reference TRBV5-6 and TRBJ2-2, the complete variable domain is DAGVTQSPTHLIKTRGQQVTLRCSPKSGHDTVSWYQQALGQGPQFIFQYYEEEERQRGNFPDRFSGHQFPNYSSELNVNALLLGDSALYLCASSLVAGVAGELFFGEGSRLTVL.

The chain is built from TRBV6-5 and TRBJ2-1; perhaps D is TRBD1 or TRBD2 (6 bases each). V dropped 2 bases and J dropped 8 bases, with 10 bases sitting between them. The germline V gene encodes CDR1 MNHEY and CDR2 SVGAGI. CDR3 length: 13 amino acids. Here the CDR3 DNA reads TGTGCCAGCAGTTACGGGGGGCAAGATGAGCAGTTCTTC. Encoded protein: CASSYGGQDEQFF.

This clonotype was recorded a few times. The V and J genes are TRBV5-1 and TRBJ2-3; D is possibly TRBD2 (6 bases). The CDR3 spans 15 residues. With 5 bases removed from V and 4 bases from J, the gap between germline ends came to 17 bases. The germline V gene encodes CDR1 SGHRS and CDR2 YFSETQ. This CDR3 is CASRVEGKDADTQYF. CDR3 sequence (DNA): TGCGCCAGCAGAGTGGAGGGGAAGGACGCAGATACGCAGTATTTT.

This chain joins TRBV7-2 and TRBJ2-1, with 8 bases matching TRBD2. The CDR3 consists of 14 residues. Germline CDR1 and CDR2: SGHTA and FQGNSA. With V trimmed by 4 bases and J by 5 bases, 4 bases remained unmatched. The CDR3 region has the DNA TGTGCCAGCAGCTGGACTAGCACCGACAATGAGCAGTTCTTC. It yields the protein CASSWTSTDNEQFF.

The J gene is TRBJ2-3, the V gene TRBV20-1; 11 bases align to TRBD2. Per the germline V gene, CDR1 is DFQATT and CDR2 is SNEGSKA (reference sequence). The V segment lost 5 bases and the J segment 0 bases; nucleotides outside the gene matches: 4. The CDR3 has 15 residues. The CDR3 is CSAPRLAGSTDTQYF. Here the CDR3 DNA reads TGCAGTGCTCCGCGACTAGCGGGAAGCACAGATACGCAGTATTTT.

The chain recombines TRBV4-2 with TRBJ2-5, with TRBD2 matching over 9 bases. The assigned J gene may be wrong: the sequence end matches TRBJ2-7 better. This CDR3 is 15 amino acids long. The germline CDR1 and CDR2 sequences are LGHNA and YNFKEQ. CDR3 in DNA: TGTGCCAGCAGCCAAGATAGTGGACTAGCGTTCGAGCAGTACTTC. Translated: CASSQDSGLAFEQYF.

The gene calls are TRBV12-3 or TRBV12-4 and TRBJ1-2; D ambiguous. The CDR3 consists of 13 residues. Trimming took off 6 bases at V and 7 bases at J, with 15 bases between the two ends. The CDR3 DNA reads TGTGCCAGCAGACCCCCCACCGGACTTGGCTACACCTTC. Protein sequence: CASRPPTGLGYTF.

The chain uses TRBV10-2 and TRBJ2-4; 10 nucleotides align to TRBD2. Judging by the DNA end, TRBJ2-7 fits better; the J call may be wrong. There are 16 residues in the CDR3. Germline loops: CDR1 WSHSY, CDR2 SAAADI. The CDR3 DNA is TGCGCCAGCAGTCCTCAGGGACTAGCGATGTCCTACGAGCAGTACTTC. Encoded protein: CASSPQGLAMSYEQYF.

For this clonotype: The CDR3 ends on some other residue instead of the conserved phenylalanine or tryptophan, so this is likely a read error. No DNA is shown, since the ends of the CDR3 on it are uncertain; the CDR3 is the one TCRdb lists. The rearrangement joins TRBV6-5 to TRBJ2-1; TRBD1 is the table's D call and was not checked against the DNA. The CDR3 spans 15 residues, counting both ends. Germline values: CDR1 MNHEY, CDR2 SVGAGI. The CDR3 loop reads CASSYLGAKIPRAVL.

This chain links TRBV5-1 with TRBJ2-7, with D unclear. The DNA end favors TRBJ2-5, so the J call may be wrong. Germline V gene lookup returns CDR1 SGHRS and CDR2 YFSETQ. The CDR3 loop spans 12 amino acids. The CDR3 reads CASAVAAETQYF. DNA for the CDR3: TGCGCCAGTGCGGTCGCAGCGGAGACCCAGTACTTC.

This clonotype was observed at least ten times. The chain joins TRBV29-1 to TRBJ2-7; 10 nucleotides align to TRBD2. The CDR3 is 18 residues long. Germline-derived CDR1 and CDR2 are SQVTM and ANQGSEA. J lost 1 base, V lost 4 bases, and 16 bases had no gene match. CDR3 nucleotide sequence: TGCAGCGTTGTTTTGGCTAGCGGGAGAAAGTATGGATCCTACGAGCAGTACTTC. As protein: CSVVLASGRKYGSYEQYF.

This clonotype occurred a few times. The rearrangement joins TRBV9 to TRBJ2-3, with 9 bases fitting TRBD1. The CDR3 extends over 17 amino acids. Germline V lookup: CDR1 SGDLS, CDR2 YYNGEE. With 0 bases clipped from V and 9 bases from J, the junction kept 14 bases outside the gene matches. The CDR3 DNA follows: TGTGCCAGCAGCGTAGGTGAGGGGACAGGGCTCCGGGGAACGCAGTATTTT. Its protein product is CASSVGEGTGLRGTQYF.

The chain recombines TRBV7-3 with TRBJ2-5; 10 bases align to TRBD1. V lost 9 bases and J lost 4; bases outside the gene matches: 11. This CDR3 contains 15 residues. Germline assignment: CDR1 SGHTA and CDR2 FQGTGA. The CDR3 protein is CASTRTGGSAETQYF. DNA of the CDR3: TGTGCCAGTACTAGGACAGGGGGGTCCGCAGAGACCCAGTACTTC.

This chain connects TRBV7-9 to TRBJ2-7, with D uncertain. With 5 bases removed from V and 6 bases from J, the gap between germline ends came to 11 bases. CDR1 is SEHNR and CDR2 is FQNEAQ in the germline V gene (reference sequence). The length of the CDR3 is 12 residues. DNA for the CDR3: TGTGCCAGCAGCCCCGGCGTCCGCGAGCAGTACTTC. Translated: CASSPGVREQYF.

This chain uses TRBV6-5 with TRBJ1-2; 8 nucleotides match TRBD1. V lost 6 bases to trimming and J lost 1 base; unmatched junction nucleotides: 7. The CDR3 runs 15 residues. Germline V lookup: CDR1 MNHEY, CDR2 SVGAGI. DNA of the CDR3: TGTGCCAGCAGGAAAACAGGGGGGAATAACTATGGCTACACCTTC. This gives the protein CASRKTGGNNYGYTF.

The V call is TRBV30, the J call TRBJ1-5; D is possibly TRBD1 (6 bases). The CDR3 extends over 15 amino acids. Trimming shortened V by 1 base and J by 0 bases, and 10 bases separated the two germline ends. Germline V lookup: CDR1 GTSNPN, CDR2 SVGIG (reference sequence). CDR3 region: CAWSETGNSNQPQHF. CDR3 DNA: TGTGCCTGGAGTGAGACAGGTAATAGCAATCAGCCCCAGCATTTT.

The chain couples TRBV19 to TRBJ2-5; 7 bases are shared with TRBD2. CDR1 LNHDA and CDR2 SQIVND come from the germline V gene (reference sequence). The CDR3 has 14 residues. The V gene end was trimmed by 3 bases and the J gene end by 4 bases; junction bases not matched to a gene: 5. The CDR3 loop reads CASSMLTSPETQYF. Here the CDR3 DNA reads TGTGCCAGTAGTATGTTGACTAGCCCAGAGACCCAGTACTTC.